These T cell receptor beta chains were read from a single sample in a study of CD8 T cells in ankylosing spondylitis. MiXCR, run by TCRdb on the 5' RACE reads, gives a single entry per CDR3 protein. Among some 220,000 distinct CDR3 sequences listed, around 8% were seen once. Sequencing used blood, either unsorted or a sorted T cell fraction (not recorded which). The receptors shown here come from a female donor with ankylosing spondylitis or in good health (not recorded which). The CDR3 runs from the conserved cysteine through the conserved F or W. The D gene is left open where the match is weak. Clone size is given for some rows only: seen once, a few or many times, or a class if the clone is expanded.

v_gene: TRBV6-5; abundance: -; d_gene: -; j_gene: TRBJ2-2; CDR3nt: TGTGCCAGCAGTTATGGCCGCTACACCGGGGAGCTGTTTTTT; CDR3aa: CASSYGRYTGELFF
v_gene: TRBV20-1; abundance: many; d_gene: -; j_gene: TRBJ1-2; CDR3nt: TGCAGTGCTAGGCCCGGAGTGGATGGCTATGGCTACACCTTC; CDR3aa: CSARPGVDGYGYTF
v_gene: TRBV3-1; abundance: few; d_gene: -; j_gene: TRBJ2-7; CDR3nt: TGTGCCAGCAGCCAAAGCGGATCATACGAGCAGTACTTC; CDR3aa: CASSQSGSYEQYF
v_gene: TRBV20-1; abundance: many; d_gene: -; j_gene: TRBJ2-1; CDR3nt: TGCAGTGCTAGAGTGATCGCTGAGCAGTTCTTC; CDR3aa: CSARVIAEQFF
v_gene: TRBV7-7; abundance: few; d_gene: TRBD2; j_gene: TRBJ2-1; CDR3nt: TGTGCCAGCAGCATGACTAGCGTCGGAATCGATGAGCAGTTCTTC; CDR3aa: CASSMTSVGIDEQFF
v_gene: TRBV24-1; abundance: many; d_gene: -; j_gene: TRBJ2-6; CDR3nt: TGTGCCACCAGTGGATTCGAGCGCTCTGGGGCCAACGTCCTGACTTTC; CDR3aa: CATSGFERSGANVLTF
v_gene: TRBV20-1; abundance: -; d_gene: TRBD1; j_gene: TRBJ2-5; CDR3nt: TGCAGTGCTAGAGCGGGACAGGGTGGAGAGACCCAGTACTTC; CDR3aa: CSARAGQGGETQYF
v_gene: TRBV29-1; abundance: many; d_gene: -; j_gene: TRBJ2-7; CDR3nt: TGCAGCGTCGCCCTGGGGGGCAGGTTGAGCGAGCAGTACTTC; CDR3aa: CSVALGGRLSEQYF
v_gene: TRBV9; abundance: -; d_gene: TRBD1; j_gene: TRBJ1-2; CDR3nt: TGTGCCAGCAGCGTAGACAGGGGGCCGCTTGGTGGCTACACCTTC; CDR3aa: CASSVDRGPLGGYTF
v_gene: TRBV10-3; abundance: many; d_gene: TRBD2; j_gene: TRBJ2-3; CDR3nt: TGTGCCATCAGTGAGCCCGGGGGGGGCACAGATACGCAGTATTTT; CDR3aa: CAISEPGGGTDTQYF
v_gene: TRBV5-5; abundance: -; d_gene: -; j_gene: TRBJ1-5; CDR3nt: TGTGCCAGCAGCTTGGTTAGGAATCAGCCCCAGCATTTT; CDR3aa: CASSLVRNQPQHF
v_gene: TRBV7-6; abundance: many; d_gene: -; j_gene: TRBJ2-7; CDR3nt: TGTGCCAGCAGCCCCCTGGGGGGGCCTTCCTACGAGCAGTACTTC; CDR3aa: CASSPLGGPSYEQYF
v_gene: TRBV2; abundance: many; d_gene: -; j_gene: TRBJ2-3; CDR3nt: TGTGCCAGCAGATTAATTTTTGCAGCAGATACGCAGTATTTT; CDR3aa: CASRLIFAADTQYF
v_gene: TRBV11-2; abundance: many; d_gene: TRBD1; j_gene: TRBJ1-5; CDR3nt: TGTGCCAGCAGCTTAGACAGGGGGCACGGCAATCAGCCCCAGCATTTT; CDR3aa: CASSLDRGHGNQPQHF
v_gene: TRBV12-3/TRBV12-4; abundance: many; d_gene: TRBD2; j_gene: TRBJ2-1; CDR3nt: TGTGCCAGCAGCCCGACTAGCGGGATATTCCCTGAGCAGTTCTTC; CDR3aa: CASSPTSGIFPEQFF
v_gene: TRBV5-1; abundance: many; d_gene: -; j_gene: TRBJ2-1; CDR3nt: TGCGCCAGCAGCCTTGGTCTGGGGGACGGTGAGCAGTTCTTC; CDR3aa: CASSLGLGDGEQFF
v_gene: TRBV10-3; abundance: -; d_gene: -; j_gene: TRBJ1-3; CDR3nt: TGTGCCATCAGTGCGCGAGGAGACGGAGGAAACACCATATATTTT; CDR3aa: CAISARGDGGNTIYF
v_gene: TRBV13; abundance: few; d_gene: TRBD1; j_gene: TRBJ2-5; CDR3nt: TGTGCCAGCAGCTTACAGTCTCGAACAGGGGTTTGGAAATACGAGCAAGGAAAAGAGACCCAGTACTTC; CDR3aa: CASSLQSRTGVWKYEQGKETQYF
v_gene: TRBV21-1; abundance: many; d_gene: -; j_gene: TRBJ2-4; CDR3nt: TGTGCCAGCAGCAACGGAGAGGCAGATAAAAACATTCAGTACTTC; CDR3aa: CASSNGEADKNIQYF
v_gene: TRBV11-3; abundance: -; d_gene: -; j_gene: TRBJ1-2; CDR3nt: TGTGCCAGCAGCTTAGGGGGCAACCTCCGGACCTATGGCTACACCTTC; CDR3aa: CASSLGGNLRTYGYTF
v_gene: TRBV20-1; abundance: many; d_gene: -; j_gene: TRBJ2-2; CDR3nt: TGCAGTGCTAGGGGTGGCGAGGTCCGCACCGGGGAGCTGTTTTTT; CDR3aa: CSARGGEVRTGELFF
v_gene: TRBV5-1; abundance: many; d_gene: -; j_gene: TRBJ2-4; CDR3nt: TGCGCCAGCAGCTTGGGGGGCCTCGAGGCCAAAAACATTCAGTACTTC; CDR3aa: CASSLGGLEAKNIQYF
v_gene: TRBV20-1; abundance: -; d_gene: TRBD2; j_gene: TRBJ2-1; CDR3nt: TGCAGTGCTAGTAGGACTAGCGGGACGAGAAATGAGCAGTTCTTC; CDR3aa: CSASRTSGTRNEQFF
v_gene: TRBV6-6; abundance: many; d_gene: -; j_gene: TRBJ2-5; CDR3nt: TGTGCCAGCAGTAACCCAGAGACCCAGTACTTC; CDR3aa: CASSNPETQYF
v_gene: TRBV20-1; abundance: many; d_gene: TRBD2; j_gene: TRBJ2-1; CDR3nt: TGCAGTGCTAGAGGGGGGGGGAGTTCCTACAATGAGCAGTTCTTC; CDR3aa: CSARGGGSSYNEQFF
v_gene: TRBV3-1; abundance: many; d_gene: -; j_gene: TRBJ1-5; CDR3nt: TGTGCCAGCAGCCAAGAGGGGCGGGTTGATCAGCCCCAGCATTTT; CDR3aa: CASSQEGRVDQPQHF
v_gene: TRBV19; abundance: -; d_gene: TRBD1; j_gene: TRBJ2-6; CDR3nt: TGTGCCAGTAGCCCGGGACAGGGAACCTCTGGGGCCAACGTCCTGACTTTC; CDR3aa: CASSPGQGTSGANVLTF
v_gene: TRBV24-1; abundance: many; d_gene: -; j_gene: TRBJ2-4; CDR3nt: TGTGCCACCAGTGATTTGAGAGAACTAGCCAAAAACATTCAGTACTTC; CDR3aa: CATSDLRELAKNIQYF
v_gene: TRBV10-3; abundance: many; d_gene: -; j_gene: TRBJ2-7; CDR3nt: TGTGCCACCGGAAATGGGGGGAGCTCCTACGAGCAGTACTTC; CDR3aa: CATGNGGSSYEQYF
v_gene: TRBV10-2; abundance: many; d_gene: -; j_gene: TRBJ2-2; CDR3nt: TGCGCCAGCAGTGAGAGTCTGGGCGGGTACACCGGGGAGCTGTTTTTT; CDR3aa: CASSESLGGYTGELFF
v_gene: TRBV5-1; abundance: many; d_gene: TRBD1; j_gene: TRBJ2-7; CDR3nt: TGCGCCAGCACCGGGACAGGGGGTAGCGAGCAGTACTTC; CDR3aa: CASTGTGGSEQYF
v_gene: TRBV4-2; abundance: many; d_gene: -; j_gene: TRBJ2-1; CDR3nt: TGTGCCAGCAGCCAAGATGGAGGGGGCGAGCAGTTCTTC; CDR3aa: CASSQDGGGEQFF
v_gene: TRBV5-1; abundance: many; d_gene: TRBD2; j_gene: TRBJ2-3; CDR3nt: TGCGCCAGCAGCTGGGGACTAGCGGGAACAGATACGCAGTATTTT; CDR3aa: CASSWGLAGTDTQYF
v_gene: TRBV5-1; abundance: many; d_gene: -; j_gene: TRBJ2-7; CDR3nt: TGCGCCAGCCGATCCGGCAGGGGCTACGAGCAGTACTTC; CDR3aa: CASRSGRGYEQYF
v_gene: TRBV6-1; abundance: many; d_gene: TRBD2; j_gene: TRBJ2-7; CDR3nt: TGTGCCAGCAGTATTGGGACTAGCGGATACGAGCAGTACTTC; CDR3aa: CASSIGTSGYEQYF
v_gene: TRBV6-5; abundance: many; d_gene: -; j_gene: TRBJ2-7; CDR3nt: TGTGCCAGCAGCCGAAAAGGGACCGGCCCCTACGAGCAGTACTTC; CDR3aa: CASSRKGTGPYEQYF
v_gene: TRBV10-3; abundance: many; d_gene: -; j_gene: TRBJ2-7; CDR3nt: TGTGCCATCAAAGAACGGGAGAATCCCTACGAGCAGTACTTC; CDR3aa: CAIKERENPYEQYF
v_gene: TRBV9; abundance: few; d_gene: -; j_gene: TRBJ1-2; CDR3nt: TGTGCCAGCAGCGTAGGAGGGGATGGCTACACCTTC; CDR3aa: CASSVGGDGYTF
v_gene: TRBV20-1; abundance: many; d_gene: -; j_gene: TRBJ2-1; CDR3nt: TGCAGTGCAAGAAGCCCCCTCAATGAGCAGTTCTTC; CDR3aa: CSARSPLNEQFF
v_gene: TRBV3-1; abundance: many; d_gene: TRBD2; j_gene: TRBJ2-7; CDR3nt: TGTGCCAGCAGCCTCCTGGGACTAGCGGGAGATGGCGAGCAGTACTTC; CDR3aa: CASSLLGLAGDGEQYF
v_gene: TRBV10-3; abundance: many; d_gene: TRBD2; j_gene: TRBJ2-2; CDR3nt: TGTGCCATCACTTCCACTAGCGGGAATGCCGGGGAGCTGTTTTTT; CDR3aa: CAITSTSGNAGELFF
v_gene: TRBV10-1; abundance: many; d_gene: -; j_gene: TRBJ1-2; CDR3nt: TGCGCCAGCAGTGAGTCGTCCTCTGGCTACACCTTC; CDR3aa: CASSESSSGYTF